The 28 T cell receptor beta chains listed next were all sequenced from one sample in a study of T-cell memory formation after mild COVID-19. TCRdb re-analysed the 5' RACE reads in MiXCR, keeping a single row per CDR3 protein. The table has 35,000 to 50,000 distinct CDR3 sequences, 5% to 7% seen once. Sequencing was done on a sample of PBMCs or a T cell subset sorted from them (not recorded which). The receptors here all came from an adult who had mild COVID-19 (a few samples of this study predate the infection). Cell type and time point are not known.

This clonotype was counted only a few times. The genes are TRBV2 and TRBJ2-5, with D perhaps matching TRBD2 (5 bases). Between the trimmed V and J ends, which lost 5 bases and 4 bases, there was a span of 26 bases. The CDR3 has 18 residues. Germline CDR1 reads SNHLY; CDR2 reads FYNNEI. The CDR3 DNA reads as TGTGCCAGCAGTTCTGGTAGCGCGGGTGGATTCGAGGCAGAGACCCAGTACTTC. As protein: CASSSGSAGGFEAETQYF.

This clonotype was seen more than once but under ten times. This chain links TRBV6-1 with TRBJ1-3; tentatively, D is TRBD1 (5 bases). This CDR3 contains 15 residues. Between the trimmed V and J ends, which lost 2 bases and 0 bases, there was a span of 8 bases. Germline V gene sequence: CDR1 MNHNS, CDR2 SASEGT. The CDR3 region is CASSERGLSGNTIYF. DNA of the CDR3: TGTGCCAGCAGTGAACGGGGCCTCTCTGGAAACACCATATATTTT.

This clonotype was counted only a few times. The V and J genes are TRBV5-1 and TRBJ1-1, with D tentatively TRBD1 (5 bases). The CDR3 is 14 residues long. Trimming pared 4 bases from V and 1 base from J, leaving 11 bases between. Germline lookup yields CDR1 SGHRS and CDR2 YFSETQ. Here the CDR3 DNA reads TGCGCCAGCAGCCCCGAGGACAAGAACACTGAAGCTTTCTTT. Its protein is CASSPEDKNTEAFF.

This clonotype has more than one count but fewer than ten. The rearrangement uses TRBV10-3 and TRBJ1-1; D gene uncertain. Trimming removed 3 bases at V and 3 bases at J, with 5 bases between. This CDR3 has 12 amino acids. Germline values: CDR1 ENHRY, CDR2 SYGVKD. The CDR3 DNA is TGTGCCATCAGTGATCAGGACACTGAAGCTTTCTTT. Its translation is CAISDQDTEAFF.

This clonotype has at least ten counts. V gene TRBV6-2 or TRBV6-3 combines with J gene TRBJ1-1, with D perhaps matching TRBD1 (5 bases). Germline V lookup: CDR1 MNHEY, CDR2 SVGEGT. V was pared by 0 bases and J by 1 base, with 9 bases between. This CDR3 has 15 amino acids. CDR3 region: CASSYSAGPNTEAFF. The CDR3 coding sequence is TGTGCCAGCAGTTACTCGGCAGGGCCGAACACTGAAGCTTTCTTT.

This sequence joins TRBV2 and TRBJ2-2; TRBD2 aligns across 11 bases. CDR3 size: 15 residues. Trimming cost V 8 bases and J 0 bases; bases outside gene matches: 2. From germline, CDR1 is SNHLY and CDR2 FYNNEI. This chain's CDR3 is CASGSGGANTGELFF. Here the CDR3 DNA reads TGTGCCAGCGGTAGCGGGGGGGCGAACACCGGGGAGCTGTTTTTT.

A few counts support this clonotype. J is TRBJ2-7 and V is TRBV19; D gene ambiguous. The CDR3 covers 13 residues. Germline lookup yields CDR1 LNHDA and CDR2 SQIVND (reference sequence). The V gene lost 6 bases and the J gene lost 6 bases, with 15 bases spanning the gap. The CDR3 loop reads CASSPEGLPEQYF. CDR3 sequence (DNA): TGTGCCAGTAGCCCCGAAGGGCTCCCCGAGCAGTACTTC.

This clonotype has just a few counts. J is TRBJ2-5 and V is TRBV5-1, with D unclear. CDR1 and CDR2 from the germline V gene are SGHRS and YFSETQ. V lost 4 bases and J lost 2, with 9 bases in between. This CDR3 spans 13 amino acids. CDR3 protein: CASSLLIQETQYF. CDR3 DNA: TGCGCCAGCAGCCTATTAATACAAGAGACCCAGTACTTC.

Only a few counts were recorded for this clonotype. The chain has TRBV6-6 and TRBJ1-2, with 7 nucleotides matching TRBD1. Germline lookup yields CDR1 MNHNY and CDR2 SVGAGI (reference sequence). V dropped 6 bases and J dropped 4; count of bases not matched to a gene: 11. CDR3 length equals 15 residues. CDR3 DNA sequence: TGTGCCAGCAGCAAAAGACAGGGACAAAGCTATGGCTACACCTTC. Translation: CASSKRQGQSYGYTF.

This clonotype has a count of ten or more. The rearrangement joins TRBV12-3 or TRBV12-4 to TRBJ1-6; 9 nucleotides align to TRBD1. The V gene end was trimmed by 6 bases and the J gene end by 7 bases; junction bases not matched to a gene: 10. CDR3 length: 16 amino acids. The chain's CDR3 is CASSRHRDRENSPLHF. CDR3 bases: TGTGCCAGCAGCCGACACCGGGACAGGGAAAATTCACCCCTCCACTTT.

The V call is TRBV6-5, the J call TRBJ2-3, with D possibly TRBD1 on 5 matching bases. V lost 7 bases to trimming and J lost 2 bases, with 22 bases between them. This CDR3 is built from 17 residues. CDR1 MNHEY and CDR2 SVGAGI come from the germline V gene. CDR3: CASKENKIGATTDTQYF. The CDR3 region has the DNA TGTGCCAGCAAGGAAAACAAAATAGGGGCTACCACAGATACGCAGTATTTT.

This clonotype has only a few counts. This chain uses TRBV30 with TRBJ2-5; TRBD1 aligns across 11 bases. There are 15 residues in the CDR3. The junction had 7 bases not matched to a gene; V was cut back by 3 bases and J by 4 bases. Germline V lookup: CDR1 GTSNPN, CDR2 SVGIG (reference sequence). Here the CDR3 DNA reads TGTGCCTGGAGCGCGGACAGGGGGCGCGGAGAGACCCAGTACTTC. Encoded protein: CAWSADRGRGETQYF. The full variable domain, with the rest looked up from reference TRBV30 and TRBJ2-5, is SQTIHQWPATLVQPVGSPLSLECTVEGTSNPNLYWYRQAAGRGLQLLFYSVGIGQISSEVPQNLSASRPQDRQFILSSKKLLLSDSGFYLCAWSADRGRGETQYFGPGTRLLVL.

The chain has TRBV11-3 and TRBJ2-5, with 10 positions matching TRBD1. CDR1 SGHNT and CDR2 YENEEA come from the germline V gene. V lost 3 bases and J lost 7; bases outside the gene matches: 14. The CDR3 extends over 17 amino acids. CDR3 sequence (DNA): TGTGCCAGCAGCTTCCCCGCGACAGGGGGCACACGGCGGACCCAGTACTTC. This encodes CASSFPATGGTRRTQYF.

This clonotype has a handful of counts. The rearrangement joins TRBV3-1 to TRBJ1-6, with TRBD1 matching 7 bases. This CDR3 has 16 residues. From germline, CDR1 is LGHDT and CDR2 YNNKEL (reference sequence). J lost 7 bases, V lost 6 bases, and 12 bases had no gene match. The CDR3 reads CASRSGRQGGNSPLHF. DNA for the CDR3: TGTGCCAGCAGATCCGGTCGACAGGGAGGAAATTCACCCCTCCACTTT.

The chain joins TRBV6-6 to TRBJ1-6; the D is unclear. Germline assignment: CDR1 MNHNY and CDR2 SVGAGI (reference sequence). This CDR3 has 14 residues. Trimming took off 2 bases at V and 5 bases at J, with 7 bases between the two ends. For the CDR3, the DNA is TGTGCCAGCAGTTACCAGACGGATAATTCACCCCTCCACTTT. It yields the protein CASSYQTDNSPLHF.

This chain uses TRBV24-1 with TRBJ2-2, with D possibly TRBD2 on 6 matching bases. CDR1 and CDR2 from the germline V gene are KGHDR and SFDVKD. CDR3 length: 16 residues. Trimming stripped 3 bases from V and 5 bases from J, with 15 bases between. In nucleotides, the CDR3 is TGTGCCACCAGTGATGTTACGGAGGGGTTGACCGGGGAGCTGTTTTTT. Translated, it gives CATSDVTEGLTGELFF.

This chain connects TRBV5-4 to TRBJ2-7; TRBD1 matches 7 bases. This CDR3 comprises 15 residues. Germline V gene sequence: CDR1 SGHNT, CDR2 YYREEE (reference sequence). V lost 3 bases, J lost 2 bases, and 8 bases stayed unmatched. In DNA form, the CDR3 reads TGTGCCAGCAGCTGGAGACTGACAGGGACCTACGAGCAGTACTTC. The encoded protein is CASSWRLTGTYEQYF.

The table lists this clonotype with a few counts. The CDR3 sequence is CATRGTVSGNTIYF. DNA of the CDR3: TGTGCCACCCGCGGGACGGTCTCTGGAAACACCATATATTTT. This rearrangement joins TRBV7-9 to TRBJ1-3; weak D call: TRBD1 (5 bases). V lost 10 bases, J lost 0 bases, and 13 bases lay in between. The length of the CDR3 is 14 residues. Germline CDR1 is SEHNR and CDR2 is FQNEAQ (reference sequence).

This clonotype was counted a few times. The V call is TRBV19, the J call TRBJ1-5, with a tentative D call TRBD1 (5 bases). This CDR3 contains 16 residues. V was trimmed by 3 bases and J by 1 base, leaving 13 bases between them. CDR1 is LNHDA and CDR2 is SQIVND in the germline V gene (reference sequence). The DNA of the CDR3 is TGTGCCAGTAGTATCGACAGCCCTCTGAGCAATCAGCCCCAGCATTTT. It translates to CASSIDSPLSNQPQHF.

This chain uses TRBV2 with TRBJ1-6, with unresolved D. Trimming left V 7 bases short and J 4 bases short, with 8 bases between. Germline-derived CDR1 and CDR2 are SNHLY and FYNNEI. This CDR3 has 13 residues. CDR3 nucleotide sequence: TGTGCCAGCAAAGCAGAGTATAATTCACCCCTCCACTTT. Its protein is CASKAEYNSPLHF. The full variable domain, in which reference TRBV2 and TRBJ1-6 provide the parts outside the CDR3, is EPEVTQTPSHQVTQMGQEVILRCVPISNHLYFYWYRQILGQKVEFLVSFYNNEISEKSEIFDDQFSVERPDGSNFTLKIRSTKLEDSAMYFCASKAEYNSPLHFGNGTRLTVT.

CDR3 sequence (DNA): TGCGCCAGCAGCTTGGAAGGGGGCGAGACAGATACGCAGTATTTT. Translating it yields CASSLEGGETDTQYF. The rearrangement links TRBV5-1 to TRBJ2-3, with TRBD1 matching over 7 bases. Germline-derived CDR1 and CDR2 are SGHRS and YFSETQ. Unmatched junction bases numbered 4, after V lost 0 bases and J lost 3 bases. This CDR3 is 15 amino acids long.

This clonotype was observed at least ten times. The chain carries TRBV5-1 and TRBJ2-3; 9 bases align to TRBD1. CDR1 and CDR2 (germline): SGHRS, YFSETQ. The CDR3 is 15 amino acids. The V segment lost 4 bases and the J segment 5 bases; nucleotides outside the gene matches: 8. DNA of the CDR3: TGCGCCAGCAGCGACGGGACAGGGCAGGGAGATACGCAGTATTTT. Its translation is CASSDGTGQGDTQYF.

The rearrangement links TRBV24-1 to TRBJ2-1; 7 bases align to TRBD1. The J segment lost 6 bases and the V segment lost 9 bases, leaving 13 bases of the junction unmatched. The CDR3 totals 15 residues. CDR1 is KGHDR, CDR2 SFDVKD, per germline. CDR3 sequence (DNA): TGTGCCACCGCGAATCCGGGACAGCAAGTCAATGAGCAGTTCTTC. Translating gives CATANPGQQVNEQFF.

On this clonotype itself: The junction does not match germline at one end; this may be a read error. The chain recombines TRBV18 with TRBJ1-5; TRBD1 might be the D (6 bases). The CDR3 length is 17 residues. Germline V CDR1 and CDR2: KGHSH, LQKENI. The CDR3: CAISPNFVEGGNQPQHF. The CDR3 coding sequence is TGTGCCATCTCACCGAACTTTGTAGAGGGGGGCAATCAGCCCCAGCATTTT.

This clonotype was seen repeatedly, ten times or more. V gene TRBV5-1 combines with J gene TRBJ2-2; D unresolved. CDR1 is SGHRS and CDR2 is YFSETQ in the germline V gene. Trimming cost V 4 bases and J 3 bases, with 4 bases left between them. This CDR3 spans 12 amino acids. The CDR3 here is CASSEDTGELFF. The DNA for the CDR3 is TGCGCCAGCAGCGAGGACACCGGGGAGCTGTTTTTT.

CDR3 DNA sequence: TGTGCCAGTAGGCTCACGGACTTCACAGATACGCAGTATTTT. This sequence encodes CASRLTDFTDTQYF. The V call is TRBV19, the J call TRBJ2-3, with D perhaps TRBD2 (5 bases). The CDR3 spans 14 residues. Per germline, CDR1 LNHDA and CDR2 SQIVND (reference sequence). The ends were cut back, 6 bases at V and 2 bases at J, with 12 bases in the middle. The full variable domain, with the rest looked up from reference TRBV19 and TRBJ2-3, is DGGITQSPKYLFRKEGQNVTLSCEQNLNHDAMYWYRQDPGQGLRLIYYSQIVNDFQKGDIAEGYSVSREKKESFPLTVTSAQKNPTAFYLCASRLTDFTDTQYFGPGTRLTVL.

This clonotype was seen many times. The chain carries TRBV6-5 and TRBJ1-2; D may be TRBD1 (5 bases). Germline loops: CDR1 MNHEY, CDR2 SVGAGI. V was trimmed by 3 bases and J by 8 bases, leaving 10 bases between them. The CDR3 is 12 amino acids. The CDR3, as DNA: TGTGCCAGCAGTTATCCGGGGCAGGGCTACACCTTC. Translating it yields CASSYPGQGYTF.

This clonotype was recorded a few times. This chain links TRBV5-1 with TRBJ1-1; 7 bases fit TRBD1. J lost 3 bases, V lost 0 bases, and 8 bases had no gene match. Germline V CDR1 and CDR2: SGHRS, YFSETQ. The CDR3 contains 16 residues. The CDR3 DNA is TGCGCCAGCAGCTTGGGCTTAGGACAGGTTGACACTGAAGCTTTCTTT. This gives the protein CASSLGLGQVDTEAFF.